Below, 17 T cell receptor beta chains from the same sample are listed, as sequenced in a study of shared clonotypes between healthy human individuals. Generated by immunoSEQ multiplex PCR, the TCRdb table keeps only in-frame clones and is missing some. The sample includes around 340,000 clones, about 73% seen only once; the top ten take more than 9%. Specimen: memory CD4+ T cells sorted from blood. The subset here: CD45RA-negative fraction. Source of these receptors: a man under 40 in good health.

The chain carries TRBV5-6 and TRBJ2-5, with 7 bases identical to TRBD1. Germline V gives CDR1 SGHDT, CDR2 YYEEEE. The CDR3 is made up of 16 amino acids. V dropped 0 bases and J dropped 2; count of bases not matched to a gene: 7. The CDR3: CASSLVRGSQQETQYF. The CDR3 bases are TGTGCCAGCAGCTTGGTCAGGGGGTCCCAACAAGAGACCCAGTACTTC.

This chain connects TRBV2 to TRBJ2-4; TRBD2 is a possible D gene (6 bases). CDR1 is SNHLY, CDR2 FYNNEI, per germline. This CDR3 comprises 13 residues. V was pared by 4 bases and J by 5 bases, with 9 bases between. The CDR3 DNA follows: TGTGCCAGCAGTGTTACGGGGGAAAACATTCAGTACTTC. Residues: CASSVTGENIQYF.

V gene TRBV5-4 combines with J gene TRBJ2-1; possible D gene TRBD1, 5 bases. Trimming cost V 4 bases and J 5 bases, with 13 bases left between them. The V gene's germline CDR1 is SGHNT and CDR2 YYREEE (reference sequence). The CDR3 is 14 residues long. The CDR3 sequence is CASSNDWGNNEQFF. The CDR3 nucleotides read TGTGCCAGCAGCAACGATTGGGGCAACAATGAGCAGTTCTTC.

The chain recombines TRBV4-1 with TRBJ2-1; 8 nucleotides align to TRBD2. V shed 4 bases, J shed 7 bases, and the junction held 12 bases outside the gene matches. The CDR3 is 16 residues long. Germline CDR1 reads MGHRA; CDR2 reads YSYEKL. Written as DNA, the CDR3 is TGCGCCAGCAGCCTAACTAGCGGAGGGAGGGTTAATGAGCAGTTCTTC. Translating it yields CASSLTSGGRVNEQFF.

The V and J genes are TRBV2 and TRBJ2-7; D not resolved. The germline CDR1 and CDR2 sequences are SNHLY and FYNNEI. V lost 5 bases and J lost 3, with 5 bases in between. The CDR3 length is 11 residues. For the CDR3, the DNA is TGTGCCAGCAGTCGGTTCTACGAGCAGTACTTC. Translated, it gives CASSRFYEQYF. Drawing the rest from reference TRBV2 and TRBJ2-7, the complete variable domain is EPEVTQTPSHQVTQMGQEVILRCVPISNHLYFYWYRQILGQKVEFLVSFYNNEISEKSEIFDDQFSVERPDGSNFTLKIRSTKLEDSAMYFCASSRFYEQYFGPGTRLTVT.

The chain combines TRBV2 with TRBJ2-5; TRBD1 is a possible D gene (6 bases). There are 14 residues in the CDR3. Trimming took 5 bases from V and 2 from J, leaving 12 bases between them. Germline CDR1 is SNHLY and CDR2 is FYNNEI. The CDR3 spells CASSPQGFQETQYF. CDR3 nucleotide sequence: TGTGCCAGCAGTCCCCAGGGGTTTCAAGAGACCCAGTACTTC.

V usage is TRBV28 and J usage is TRBJ1-5; the D is unclear. CDR3 size: 12 residues. CDR1 is MDHEN, CDR2 SYDVKM, per germline. V lost 3 bases and J lost 10, with 10 bases in between. CDR3 DNA sequence: TGTGCCAGCAGTTTGTCTCTTCCCCCCCAGCATTTT. This encodes CASSLSLPPQHF.

V gene TRBV5-5 combines with J gene TRBJ2-2; D remains ambiguous. This CDR3 is built from 12 residues. V lost 2 bases to trimming and J lost 6 bases, with 5 bases between them. Germline V gene sequence: CDR1 SGHKS, CDR2 YYEKEE (reference sequence). CDR3 sequence reads: CASSFFAGELFF. CDR3 bases: TGTGCCAGCAGCTTCTTCGCCGGGGAGCTGTTTTTT. Drawing the rest from reference TRBV5-5 and TRBJ2-2, the complete variable domain is DAGVTQSPTHLIKTRGQQVTLRCSPISGHKSVSWYQQVLGQGPQFIFQYYEKEERGRGNFPDRFSARQFPNYSSELNVNALLLGDSALYLCASSFFAGELFFGEGSRLTVL.

The chain links TRBV10-1 to TRBJ2-5; TRBD2 is a possible D gene (6 bases). The V and J ends lost 2 bases and 1 base respectively, with 11 bases between them. Germline V lookup: CDR1 WNHNN, CDR2 SYGVQD (reference sequence). The CDR3 totals 15 residues. The DNA of the CDR3 is TGCGCCAGCAGTGAGGGGAATAGCGGCCAAGAGACCCAGTACTTC. This encodes CASSEGNSGQETQYF.

On this clone itself: Relative to the germline gene, one junction end is altered; a read error may explain this. The chain recombines TRBV2 with TRBJ2-2; no firm D call. There are 14 residues in the CDR3. CDR1 is SNHLY, CDR2 FYNNEI, per germline. The CDR3 loop reads CVSRPTVNVGELFF. For the CDR3, the DNA is TGTGTCAGCCGCCCTACGGTGAATGTCGGGGAGCTGTTTTTT.

This clone was detected a few times. Additional DNA sequences in this sample encode the identical CDR3. The rearrangement joins TRBV19 to TRBJ2-1; 9 nucleotides match TRBD1. The V gene's germline CDR1 is LNHDA and CDR2 SQIVND (reference sequence). With 5 bases clipped from V and 0 bases from J, the junction kept 2 bases outside the gene matches. The CDR3 is made up of 15 amino acids. The DNA of the CDR3 is TGTGCCAGTAGTGGGGGACAGGGCTCCTACAATGAGCAGTTCTTC. Translation gives CASSGGQGSYNEQFF.

The J gene is TRBJ2-7, the V gene TRBV29-1, with D maybe TRBD2 (6 bases). The length of the CDR3 is 11 residues. CDR1 and CDR2 (germline): SQVTM, ANQGSEA. The germline V and J ends were trimmed by 8 bases and 5 bases, with 13 bases remaining between them. CDR3 in amino acids: CSSGSGNEQYF. The CDR3, as DNA: TGCAGCTCTGGTAGCGGAAACGAGCAGTACTTC.

The CDR3 sequence is CASRSTGGGGYTF. In nucleotides, the CDR3 is TGTGCCAGCAGGTCGACAGGGGGAGGAGGCTACACCTTC. The chain joins TRBV6-4 to TRBJ1-2; 9 bases match TRBD1. CDR3 length: 13 amino acids. The V gene's germline CDR1 is MRHNA and CDR2 SNTAGT. The ends lost 6 bases at V and 8 bases at J; junction bases unmatched: 7.

The rearrangement joins TRBV5-4 to TRBJ2-7; 9 bases line up with TRBD2. The germline gives CDR1 SGHNT, CDR2 YYREEE (reference sequence). The CDR3 extends over 14 amino acids. V lost 0 bases to trimming and J lost 6 bases; unmatched junction nucleotides: 4. CDR3 residues: CASSLGPAGGEQYF. Written as DNA, the CDR3 is TGTGCCAGCAGCTTGGGACCAGCGGGGGGCGAGCAGTACTTC.

V and J are TRBV19 and TRBJ1-5; 8 bases fit TRBD1. Trimming removed 7 bases from V and 2 bases from J; junction bases left unmatched: 7. CDR1 is LNHDA, CDR2 SQIVND, per germline (reference sequence). CDR3 length: 15 amino acids. CDR3 loop: CASIPTGAGNQPQHF. The CDR3 nucleotides read TGTGCCAGTATACCGACAGGGGCGGGCAATCAGCCCCAGCATTTT.

The chain has TRBV5-1 and TRBJ2-2; 7 bases map to TRBD2. The CDR3 has 17 residues. Germline V gene lookup returns CDR1 SGHRS and CDR2 YFSETQ. V shed 5 bases and J 8 bases; nucleotides not matched to a gene: 18. The CDR3 is CASRSLGGGGPEGELFF. CDR3 sequence (DNA): TGCGCCAGCAGGTCCCTCGGTGGCGGGGGACCCGAAGGGGAGCTGTTTTTT.

The V call is TRBV5-6, the J call TRBJ2-7, with D perhaps TRBD1 (6 bases). Germline lookup yields CDR1 SGHDT and CDR2 YYEEEE. The V gene lost 4 bases and the J gene lost 4 bases, with 18 bases spanning the gap. The CDR3 length is 15 residues. The CDR3 loop is CASSRTVPVHYEQYF. For the CDR3, the DNA is TGTGCCAGCAGCCGGACAGTTCCTGTACATTACGAGCAGTACTTC.